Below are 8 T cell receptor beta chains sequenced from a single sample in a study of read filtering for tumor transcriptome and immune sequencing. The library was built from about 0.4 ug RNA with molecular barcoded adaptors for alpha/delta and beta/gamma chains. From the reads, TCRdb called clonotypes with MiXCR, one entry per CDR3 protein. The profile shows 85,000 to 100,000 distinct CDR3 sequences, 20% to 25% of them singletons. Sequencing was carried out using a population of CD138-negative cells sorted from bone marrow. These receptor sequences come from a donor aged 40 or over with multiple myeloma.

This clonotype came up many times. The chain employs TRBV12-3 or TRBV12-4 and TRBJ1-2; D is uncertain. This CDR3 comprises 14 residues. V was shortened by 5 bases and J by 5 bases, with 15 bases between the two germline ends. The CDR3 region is CASSPLSDLYGYTF. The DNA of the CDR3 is TGTGCCAGCAGTCCCCTCTCGGACCTATATGGCTACACCTTC.

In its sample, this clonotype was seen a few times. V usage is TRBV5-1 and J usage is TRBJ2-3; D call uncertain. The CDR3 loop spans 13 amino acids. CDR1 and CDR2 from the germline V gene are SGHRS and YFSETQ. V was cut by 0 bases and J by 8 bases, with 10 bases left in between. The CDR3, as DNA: TGCGCCAGCAGCTTGGCCTTCTTGAGTACGCAGTATTTT. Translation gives CASSLAFLSTQYF.

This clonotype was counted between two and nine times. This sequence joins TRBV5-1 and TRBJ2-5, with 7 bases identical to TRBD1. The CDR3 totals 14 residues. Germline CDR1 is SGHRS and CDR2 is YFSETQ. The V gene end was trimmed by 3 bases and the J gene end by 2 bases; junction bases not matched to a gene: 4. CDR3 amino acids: CASSSGTVQETQYF. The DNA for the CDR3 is TGCGCCAGCAGCTCCGGGACAGTACAAGAGACCCAGTACTTC.

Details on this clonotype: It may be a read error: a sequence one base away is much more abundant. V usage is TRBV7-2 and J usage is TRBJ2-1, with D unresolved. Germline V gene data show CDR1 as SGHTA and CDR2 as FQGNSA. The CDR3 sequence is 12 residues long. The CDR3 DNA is TGTGCCAGCAGCCGGCATTCTGGTGAGCAGTCCTTC. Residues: CASSRHSGEQSF. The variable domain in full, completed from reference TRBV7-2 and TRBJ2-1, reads GAGVSQSPSNKVTEKGKDVELRCDPISGHTALYWYRQSLGQGLEFLIYFQGNSAPDKSGLPSDRFSAERTGGSVSTLTIQRTQQEDSAVYLCASSRHSGEQSFGPGTRLTVL.

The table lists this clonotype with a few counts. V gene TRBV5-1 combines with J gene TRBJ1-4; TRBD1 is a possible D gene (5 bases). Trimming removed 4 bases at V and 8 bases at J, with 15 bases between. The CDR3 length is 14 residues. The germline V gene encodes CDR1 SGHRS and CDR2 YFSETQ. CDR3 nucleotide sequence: TGCGCCAGCAGCCCCGGGACGGCGGGCGAAAAACTGTTTTTT. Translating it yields CASSPGTAGEKLFF.

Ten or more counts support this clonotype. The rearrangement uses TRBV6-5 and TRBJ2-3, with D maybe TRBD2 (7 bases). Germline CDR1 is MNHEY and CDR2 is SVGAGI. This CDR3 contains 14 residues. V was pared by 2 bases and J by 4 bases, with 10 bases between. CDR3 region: CASSYGGGSDTQYF. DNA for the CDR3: TGTGCCAGCAGTTACGGCGGGGGCTCAGATACGCAGTATTTT.

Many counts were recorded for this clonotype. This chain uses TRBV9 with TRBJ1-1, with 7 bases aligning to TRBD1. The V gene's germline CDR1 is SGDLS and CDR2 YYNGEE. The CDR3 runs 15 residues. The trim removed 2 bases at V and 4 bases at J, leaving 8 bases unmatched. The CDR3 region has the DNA TGTGCCAGCAGCGTTTTTTCAGGGGGGAGCACTGAAGCTTTCTTT. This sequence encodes CASSVFSGGSTEAFF.

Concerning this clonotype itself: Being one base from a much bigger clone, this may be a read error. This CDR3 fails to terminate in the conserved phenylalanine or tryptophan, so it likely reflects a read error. As DNA, the CDR3 is TGTGCCAGCAGTAGAGGGATCTACGAGCAGTACCTC. Translation: CASSRGIYEQYL. V and J are TRBV12-3 or TRBV12-4 and TRBJ2-7; D is perhaps TRBD2 (5 bases). CDR3 size: 12 residues. Trimming removed 5 bases from V and 3 bases from J, with 8 bases in between.